The 9 T cell receptor beta chains given below trace back to one sample, sequenced in a study of T cell repertoires in cytomegalovirus infection. Their specific antigens are unknown. Each CDR3 protein is one row after TCRdb ran MiXCR on the reads. The sample includes roughly 500,000 distinct CDR3 sequences, more than 30% of them seen just once. The specimen was cultured PBMCs, collected from culture after CMV antigen stimulation. The source is a human donor in good health (CMV status not recorded). Some clones in this sample may be carry-over from other donors' samples.

The chain has TRBV10-3 and TRBJ2-2, with D perhaps being TRBD1 or TRBD2 (5 bases each). Germline-derived CDR1 and CDR2 are ENHRY and SYGVKD. V lost 10 bases and J 3 bases, leaving 18 bases between the germline ends. There are 15 residues in the CDR3. The CDR3 nucleotides read TGTGCCACGATGGACGGGGCGGCGGACACCGGGGAGCTGTTTTTT. As protein: CATMDGAADTGELFF.

The rearrangement links TRBV4-1 to TRBJ1-1; D remains unclear. Trimming took 7 bases from V and 8 from J, leaving 11 bases between them. There are 11 residues in the CDR3. CDR1 is MGHRA, CDR2 YSYEKL, per germline. CDR3 DNA: TGCGCCAGCAAGTTTCGAGGGGAAGCTTTCTTT. Its translation is CASKFRGEAFF.

This clonotype showed up many times. The chain links TRBV12-3 or TRBV12-4 to TRBJ2-4, with D tentatively TRBD1 (7 bases). V gave up 6 bases and J gave up 3 bases, with 21 bases separating them. There are 17 residues in the CDR3. For the CDR3, the DNA is TGTGCCAGCAGCGAGGGACAGTCAATAGCGGTCAAAAACATTCAGTACTTC. This translates into CASSEGQSIAVKNIQYF.

The chain combines TRBV6-1 with TRBJ1-1, with D hard to call. Per the germline V gene, CDR1 is MNHNS and CDR2 is SASEGT. This CDR3 region has 13 residues. V was trimmed by 3 bases and J by 0 bases, leaving 5 bases between them. The CDR3 DNA reads TGTGCCAGCAGTGACCTATTGAACACTGAAGCTTTCTTT. This translates into CASSDLLNTEAFF.

The genes are TRBV19 and TRBJ1-5, with TRBD1 matching 11 bases. The ends lost 6 bases at V and 6 bases at J; junction bases unmatched: 4. The germline V gene encodes CDR1 LNHDA and CDR2 SQIVND (reference sequence). CDR3 size: 14 residues. CDR3 sequence: CASSGTGGRQPQHF. The CDR3 nucleotides are TGTGCCAGTAGCGGGACAGGGGGTCGTCAGCCCCAGCATTTT.

This CDR3 reads CASTNARAGNTIYF. CDR3 in DNA: TGTGCCAGCACCAACGCCAGGGCTGGAAACACCATATATTTT. The chain carries TRBV25-1 and TRBJ1-3, with a tentative D call TRBD1 (5 bases). The V end lost 7 bases, the J end lost 2 bases, and 12 bases lay between the germline ends. This CDR3 is built from 14 residues. The germline V gene has CDR1 MGHDK and CDR2 SYGVNS.

The chain joins TRBV20-1 to TRBJ1-1, with D hard to call. The ends were cut back, 3 bases at V and 1 base at J, with 6 bases in the middle. The CDR3 is 12 residues long. Per the germline V gene, CDR1 is DFQATT and CDR2 is SNEGSKA (reference sequence). CDR3 in amino acids: CSARVPNTEAFF. The CDR3 coding sequence is TGCAGTGCTAGGGTCCCGAACACTGAAGCTTTCTTT.

This clonotype has a handful of counts. The chain is built from TRBV5-6 and TRBJ2-7; D unresolved. There are 14 residues in the CDR3. Looked up from germline, CDR1 is SGHDT and CDR2 is YYEEEE. The ends were cut back, 3 bases at V and 6 bases at J, with 16 bases in the middle. The CDR3 spells CASSWASLLGEQYF. Here the CDR3 DNA reads TGTGCCAGCAGCTGGGCTTCCTTGTTGGGCGAGCAGTACTTC.

This clonotype was observed a few times. The rearrangement joins TRBV24-1 to TRBJ1-5; the D gene is possibly TRBD1 (5 bases). V was clipped by 2 bases and J by 0 bases, with 16 bases between them. CDR1 is KGHDR, CDR2 SFDVKD, per germline. The CDR3 length is 18 residues. CDR3 sequence reads: CATSDYHRTRHSNQPQHF. Here the CDR3 DNA reads TGTGCCACCAGTGATTATCACAGGACGAGACATAGCAATCAGCCCCAGCATTTT.